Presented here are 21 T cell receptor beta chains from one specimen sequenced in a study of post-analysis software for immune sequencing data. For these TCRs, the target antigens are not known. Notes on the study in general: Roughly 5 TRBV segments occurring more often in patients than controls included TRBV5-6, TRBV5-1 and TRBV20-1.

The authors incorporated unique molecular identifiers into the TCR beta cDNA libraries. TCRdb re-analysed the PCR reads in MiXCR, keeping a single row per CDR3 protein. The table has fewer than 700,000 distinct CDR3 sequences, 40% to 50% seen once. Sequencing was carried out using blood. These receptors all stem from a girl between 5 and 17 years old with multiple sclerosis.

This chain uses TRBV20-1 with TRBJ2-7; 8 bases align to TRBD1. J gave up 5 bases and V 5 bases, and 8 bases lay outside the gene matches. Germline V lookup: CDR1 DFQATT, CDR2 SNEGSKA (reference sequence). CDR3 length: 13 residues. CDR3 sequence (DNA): TGCAGTGCTCTCAGACAGGGGAGGCACGAGCAGTACTTC. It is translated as CSALRQGRHEQYF.

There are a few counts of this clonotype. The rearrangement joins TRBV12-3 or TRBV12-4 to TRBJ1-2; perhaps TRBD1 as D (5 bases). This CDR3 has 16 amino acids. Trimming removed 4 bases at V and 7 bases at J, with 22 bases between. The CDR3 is CASSSLFQRGGPGYTF. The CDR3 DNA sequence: TGTGCCAGCAGTTCCCTCTTCCAGAGGGGAGGGCCTGGCTACACCTTC.

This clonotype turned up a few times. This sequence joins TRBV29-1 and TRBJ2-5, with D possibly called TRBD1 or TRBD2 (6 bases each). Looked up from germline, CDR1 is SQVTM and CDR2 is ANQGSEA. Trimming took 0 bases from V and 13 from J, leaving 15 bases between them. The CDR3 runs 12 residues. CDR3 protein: CSVEDFGGPGYF. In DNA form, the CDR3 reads TGCAGCGTTGAAGATTTCGGGGGCCCCGGGTACTTC.

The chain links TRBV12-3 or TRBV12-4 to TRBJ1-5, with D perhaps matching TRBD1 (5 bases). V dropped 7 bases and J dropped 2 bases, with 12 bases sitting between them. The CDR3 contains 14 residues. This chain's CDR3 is CASNRDGGNQPQHF. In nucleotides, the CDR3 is TGTGCCAGCAATAGGGACGGTGGCAATCAGCCCCAGCATTTT.

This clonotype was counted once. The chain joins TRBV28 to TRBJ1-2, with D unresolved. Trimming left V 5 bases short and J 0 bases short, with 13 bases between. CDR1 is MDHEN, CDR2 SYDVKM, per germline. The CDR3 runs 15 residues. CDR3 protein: CASSPNGRSNYGYTF. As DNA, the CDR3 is TGTGCCAGCAGTCCCAATGGAAGATCTAACTATGGCTACACCTTC.

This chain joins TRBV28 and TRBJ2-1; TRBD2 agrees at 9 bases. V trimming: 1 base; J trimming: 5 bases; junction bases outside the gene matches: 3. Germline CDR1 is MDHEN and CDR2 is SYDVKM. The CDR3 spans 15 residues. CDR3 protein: CASSLSGLAHNEQFF. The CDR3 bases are TGTGCCAGCAGTTTATCGGGACTAGCCCACAATGAGCAGTTCTTC.

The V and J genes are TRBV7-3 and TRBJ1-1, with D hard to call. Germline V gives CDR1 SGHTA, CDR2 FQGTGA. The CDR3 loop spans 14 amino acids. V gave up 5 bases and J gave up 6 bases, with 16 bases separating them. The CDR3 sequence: CASSLTGGRAEAFF. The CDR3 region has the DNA TGTGCCAGCAGCCTCACTGGAGGGCGGGCTGAAGCTTTCTTT.

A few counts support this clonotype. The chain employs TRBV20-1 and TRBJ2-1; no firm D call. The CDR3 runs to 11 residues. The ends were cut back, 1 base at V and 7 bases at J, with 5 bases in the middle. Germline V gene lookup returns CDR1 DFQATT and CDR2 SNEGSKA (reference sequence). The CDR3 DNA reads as TGCAGTGCTAGAGTTGCAAATGAGCAGTTCTTC. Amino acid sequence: CSARVANEQFF.

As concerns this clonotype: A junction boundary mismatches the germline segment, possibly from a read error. CDR3 in DNA: TGTGCCTGCAGTTACTCGACGGGGTTTCGGACAGATACGCAGTATTTT. Its translation: CACSYSTGFRTDTQYF. The chain combines TRBV6-5 with TRBJ2-3; tentatively, D is TRBD2 (5 bases). The germline V gene has CDR1 MNHEY and CDR2 SVGAGI. This CDR3 has 16 amino acids.

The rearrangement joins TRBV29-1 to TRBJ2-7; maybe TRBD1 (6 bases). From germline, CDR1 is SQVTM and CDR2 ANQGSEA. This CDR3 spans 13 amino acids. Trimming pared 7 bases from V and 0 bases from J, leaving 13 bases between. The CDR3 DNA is TGCAGCGCCCAGGGGACCAACTCCTACGAGCAGTACTTC. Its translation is CSAQGTNSYEQYF.

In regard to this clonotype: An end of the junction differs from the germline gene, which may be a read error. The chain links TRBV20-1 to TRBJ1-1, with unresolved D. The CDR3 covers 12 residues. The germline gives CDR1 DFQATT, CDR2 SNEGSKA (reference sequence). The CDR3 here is CRARAGRVEAFF. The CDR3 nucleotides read TGCAGGGCTAGAGCGGGGAGGGTTGAAGCTTTCTTT.

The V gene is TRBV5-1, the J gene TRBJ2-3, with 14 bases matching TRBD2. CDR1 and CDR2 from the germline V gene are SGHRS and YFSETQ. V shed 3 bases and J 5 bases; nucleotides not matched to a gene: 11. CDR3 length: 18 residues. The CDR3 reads CASSSHRTSGGRGDTQYF. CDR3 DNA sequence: TGCGCCAGCAGCTCTCACAGGACTAGCGGGGGGAGAGGAGATACGCAGTATTTT.

CDR3 loop: CASSPWGLAVNEQFF. The CDR3 DNA follows: TGTGCCAGCAGCCCCTGGGGACTAGCGGTCAACGAGCAGTTCTTC. The chain carries TRBV14 and TRBJ2-1; 11 bases agree with TRBD2. Germline-derived CDR1 and CDR2 are SGHDN and FVKESK. Losses at the gene ends were 4 bases for V and 10 bases for J; bases not matched to a gene: 9. The CDR3 sequence is 15 residues long.

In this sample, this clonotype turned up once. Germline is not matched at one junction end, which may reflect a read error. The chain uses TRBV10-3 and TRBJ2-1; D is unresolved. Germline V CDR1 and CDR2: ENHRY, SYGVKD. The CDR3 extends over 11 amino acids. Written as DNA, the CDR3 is TGTGTCATCAGTGAGTACGGAGAGCAGTTCTTC. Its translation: CVISEYGEQFF.

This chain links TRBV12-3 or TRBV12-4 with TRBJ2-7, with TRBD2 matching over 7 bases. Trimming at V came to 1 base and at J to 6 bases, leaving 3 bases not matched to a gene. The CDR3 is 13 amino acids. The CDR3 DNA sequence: TGTGCCAGCAGTTTAGTTTCGGGGGGCGAGCAGTACTTC. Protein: CASSLVSGGEQYF.

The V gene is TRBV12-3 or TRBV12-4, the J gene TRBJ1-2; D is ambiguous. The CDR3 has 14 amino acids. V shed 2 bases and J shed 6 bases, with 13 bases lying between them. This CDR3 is CASSLLGPGDGYTF. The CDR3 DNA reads TGTGCCAGCAGTTTACTTGGACCCGGGGATGGCTACACCTTC.

Written as DNA, the CDR3 is TGTGCCAGCAGCTTGGGGCTTTTAGCATCTAGGCCTCAGTACTTC. Protein: CASSLGLLASRPQYF. The V gene is TRBV7-2, the J gene TRBJ2-7, with a possible D match to TRBD1 (5 bases). The CDR3 runs to 15 residues. Trimming removed 3 bases from V and 10 bases from J, with 22 bases in between. Germline CDR1 is SGHTA and CDR2 is FQGNSA.

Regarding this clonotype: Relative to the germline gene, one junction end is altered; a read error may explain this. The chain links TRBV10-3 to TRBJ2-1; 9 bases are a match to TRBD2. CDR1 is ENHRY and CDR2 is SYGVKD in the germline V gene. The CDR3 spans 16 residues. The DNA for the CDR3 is TGTGCCATCAGTGAGTCGCGGGGGGGATCCTACAATGGGCAGTTCTTC. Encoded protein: CAISESRGGSYNGQFF.

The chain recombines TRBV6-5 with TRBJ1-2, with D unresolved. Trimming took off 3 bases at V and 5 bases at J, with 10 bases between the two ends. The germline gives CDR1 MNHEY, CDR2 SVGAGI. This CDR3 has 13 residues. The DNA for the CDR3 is TGTGCCAGCAGTTATAGGCAGACTTATGGCTACACCTTC. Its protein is CASSYRQTYGYTF.

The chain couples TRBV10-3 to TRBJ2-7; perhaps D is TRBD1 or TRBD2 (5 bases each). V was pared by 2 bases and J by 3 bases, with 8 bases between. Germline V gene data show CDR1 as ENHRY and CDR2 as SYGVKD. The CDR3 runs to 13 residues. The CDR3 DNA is TGTGCCATCAGTGAGGGGGGATACTACGAGCAGTACTTC. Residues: CAISEGGYYEQYF.

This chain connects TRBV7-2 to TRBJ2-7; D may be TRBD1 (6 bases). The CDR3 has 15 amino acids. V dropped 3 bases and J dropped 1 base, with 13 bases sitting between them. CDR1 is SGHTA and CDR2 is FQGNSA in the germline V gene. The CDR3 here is CASSFIRQDSYEQYF. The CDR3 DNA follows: TGTGCCAGCAGCTTTATAAGACAGGATTCCTACGAGCAGTACTTC.